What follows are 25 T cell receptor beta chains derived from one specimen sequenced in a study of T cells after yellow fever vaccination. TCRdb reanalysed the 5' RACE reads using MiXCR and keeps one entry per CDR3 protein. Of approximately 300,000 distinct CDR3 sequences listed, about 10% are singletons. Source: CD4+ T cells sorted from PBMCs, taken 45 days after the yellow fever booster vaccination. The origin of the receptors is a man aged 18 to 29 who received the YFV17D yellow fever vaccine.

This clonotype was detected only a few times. CDR3 protein: CASTPSGTALLETQYF. CDR3 DNA: TGTGCCAGCACCCCTTCCGGGACAGCTTTGTTAGAGACCCAGTACTTC. The rearrangement joins TRBV7-9 to TRBJ2-5; TRBD1 matches 7 bases. Germline V gives CDR1 SEHNR, CDR2 FQNEAQ (reference sequence). CDR3 length equals 16 residues. Trimming removed 7 bases from V and 4 bases from J; junction bases left unmatched: 15.

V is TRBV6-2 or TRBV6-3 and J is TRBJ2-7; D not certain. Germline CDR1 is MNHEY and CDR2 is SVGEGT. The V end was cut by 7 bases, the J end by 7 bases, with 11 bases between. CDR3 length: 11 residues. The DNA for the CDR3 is TGTGCCAGCACTTCCAGTTTTGAGCAGTACTTC. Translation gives CASTSSFEQYF.

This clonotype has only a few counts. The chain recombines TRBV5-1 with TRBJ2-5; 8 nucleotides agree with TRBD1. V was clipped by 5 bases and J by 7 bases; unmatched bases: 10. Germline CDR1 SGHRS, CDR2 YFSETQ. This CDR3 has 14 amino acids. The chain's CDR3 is CASSSTGTGGTQYF. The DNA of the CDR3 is TGCGCCAGCAGTTCGACCGGGACAGGAGGGACCCAGTACTTC.

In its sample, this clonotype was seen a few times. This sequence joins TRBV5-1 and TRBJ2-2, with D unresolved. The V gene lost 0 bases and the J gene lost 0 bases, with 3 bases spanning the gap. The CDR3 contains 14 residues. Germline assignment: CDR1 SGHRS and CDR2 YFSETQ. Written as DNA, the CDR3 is TGCGCCAGCAGCTTGGACGCGAACACCGGGGAGCTGTTTTTT. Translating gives CASSLDANTGELFF.

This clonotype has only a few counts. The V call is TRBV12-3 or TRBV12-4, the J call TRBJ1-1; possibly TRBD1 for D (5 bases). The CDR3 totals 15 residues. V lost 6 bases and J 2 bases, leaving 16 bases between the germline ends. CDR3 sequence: CASRPVSGGNTEAFF. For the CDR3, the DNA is TGTGCCAGCAGGCCGGTTTCGGGGGGAAACACTGAAGCTTTCTTT.

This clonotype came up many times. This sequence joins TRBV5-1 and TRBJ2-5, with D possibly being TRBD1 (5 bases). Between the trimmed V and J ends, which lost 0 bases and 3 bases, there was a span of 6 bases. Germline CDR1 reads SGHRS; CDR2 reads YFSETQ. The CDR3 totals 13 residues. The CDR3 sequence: CASSLVGEETQYF. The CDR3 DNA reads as TGCGCCAGCAGCTTGGTAGGGGAAGAGACCCAGTACTTC. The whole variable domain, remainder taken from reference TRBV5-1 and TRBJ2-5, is KAGVTQTPRYLIKTRGQQVTLSCSPISGHRSVSWYQQTPGQGLQFLFEYFSETQRNKGNFPGRFSGRQFSNSRSEMNVSTLELGDSALYLCASSLVGEETQYFGPGTRLLVL.

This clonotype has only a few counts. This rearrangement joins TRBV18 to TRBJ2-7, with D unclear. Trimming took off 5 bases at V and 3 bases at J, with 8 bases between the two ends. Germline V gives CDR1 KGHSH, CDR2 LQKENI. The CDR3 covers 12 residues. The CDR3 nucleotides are TGTGCCAGCTCAGTGCAGAACTACGAGCAGTACTTC. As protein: CASSVQNYEQYF.

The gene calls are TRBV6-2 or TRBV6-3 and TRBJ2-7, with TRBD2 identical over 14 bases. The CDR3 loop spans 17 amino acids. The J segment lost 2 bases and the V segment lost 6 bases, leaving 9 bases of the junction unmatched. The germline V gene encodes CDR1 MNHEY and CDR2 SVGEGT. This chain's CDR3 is CASSRTSGGPPTYEQYF. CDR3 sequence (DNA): TGTGCCAGCAGCAGGACTAGCGGGGGGCCTCCGACCTACGAGCAGTACTTC.

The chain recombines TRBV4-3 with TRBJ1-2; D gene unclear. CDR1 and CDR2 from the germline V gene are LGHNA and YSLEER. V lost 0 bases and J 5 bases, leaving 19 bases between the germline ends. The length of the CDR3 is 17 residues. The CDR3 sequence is CASSQDVGRHLFYGYTF. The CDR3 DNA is TGCGCCAGCAGCCAAGATGTCGGGCGGCACCTCTTTTATGGCTACACCTTC.

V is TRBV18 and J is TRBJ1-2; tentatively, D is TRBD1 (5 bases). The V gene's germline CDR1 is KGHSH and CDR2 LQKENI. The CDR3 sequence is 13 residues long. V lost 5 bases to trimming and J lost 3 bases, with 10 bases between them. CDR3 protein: CASSGQGDYGYTF. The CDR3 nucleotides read TGTGCCAGCTCAGGGCAGGGAGACTATGGCTACACCTTC.

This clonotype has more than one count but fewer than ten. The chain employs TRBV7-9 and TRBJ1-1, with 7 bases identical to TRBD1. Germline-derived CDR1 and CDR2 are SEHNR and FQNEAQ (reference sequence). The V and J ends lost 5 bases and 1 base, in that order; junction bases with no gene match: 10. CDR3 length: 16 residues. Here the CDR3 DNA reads TGTGCCAGCAGCCCCTGGTGGGCAGGGGGGAACACTGAAGCTTTCTTT. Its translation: CASSPWWAGGNTEAFF.

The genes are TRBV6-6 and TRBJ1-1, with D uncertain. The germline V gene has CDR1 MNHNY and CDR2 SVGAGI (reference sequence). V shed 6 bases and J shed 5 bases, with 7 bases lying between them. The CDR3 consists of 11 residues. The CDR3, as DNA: TGTGCCAGCAGAAAGGGAACTGAAGCTTTCTTT. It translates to CASRKGTEAFF.

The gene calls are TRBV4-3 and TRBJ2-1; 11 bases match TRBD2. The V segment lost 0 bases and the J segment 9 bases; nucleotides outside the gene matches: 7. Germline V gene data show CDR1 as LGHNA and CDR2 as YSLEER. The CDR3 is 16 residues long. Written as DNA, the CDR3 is TGCGCCAGCAGCCAAGAGACCCTAGCGGGGGGCAGTGAGCAGTTCTTC. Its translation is CASSQETLAGGSEQFF.

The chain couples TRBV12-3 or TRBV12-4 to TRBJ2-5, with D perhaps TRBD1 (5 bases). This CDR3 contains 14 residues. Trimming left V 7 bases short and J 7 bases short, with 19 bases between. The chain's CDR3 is CASIRRGPVGTQYF. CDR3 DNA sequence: TGTGCCAGCATTAGAAGGGGCCCCGTGGGGACCCAGTACTTC.

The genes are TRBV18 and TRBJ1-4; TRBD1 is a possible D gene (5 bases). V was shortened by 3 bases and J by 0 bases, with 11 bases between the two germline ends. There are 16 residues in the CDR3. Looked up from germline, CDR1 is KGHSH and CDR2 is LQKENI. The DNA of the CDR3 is TGTGCCAGCTCACCGCTTGGGGGGACAACTAATGAAAAACTGTTTTTT. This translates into CASSPLGGTTNEKLFF.

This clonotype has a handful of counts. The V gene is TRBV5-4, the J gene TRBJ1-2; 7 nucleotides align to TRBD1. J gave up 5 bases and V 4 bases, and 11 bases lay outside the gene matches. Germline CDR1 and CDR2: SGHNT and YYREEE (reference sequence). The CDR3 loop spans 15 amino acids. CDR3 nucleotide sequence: TGTGCCAGCAGCCCGATGGGTCAGGGGGGATATGGCTACACCTTC. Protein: CASSPMGQGGYGYTF.

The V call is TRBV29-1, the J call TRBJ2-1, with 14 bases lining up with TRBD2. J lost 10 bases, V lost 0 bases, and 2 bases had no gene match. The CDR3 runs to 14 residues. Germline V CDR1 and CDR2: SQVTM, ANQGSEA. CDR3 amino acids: CSVEDRTSGREQFF. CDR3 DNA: TGCAGCGTTGAAGACCGGACTAGCGGGAGGGAGCAGTTCTTC.

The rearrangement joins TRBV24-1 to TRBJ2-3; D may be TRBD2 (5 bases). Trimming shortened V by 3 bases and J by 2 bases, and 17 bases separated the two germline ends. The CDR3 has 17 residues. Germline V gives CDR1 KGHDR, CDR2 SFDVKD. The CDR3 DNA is TGTGCCACCAGTGATCCCCCCTTAGAGGGTTACACAGATACGCAGTATTTT. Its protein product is CATSDPPLEGYTDTQYF.

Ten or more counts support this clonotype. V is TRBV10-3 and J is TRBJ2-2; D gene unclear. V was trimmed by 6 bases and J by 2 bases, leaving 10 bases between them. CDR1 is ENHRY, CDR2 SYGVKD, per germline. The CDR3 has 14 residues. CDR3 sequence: CAIRREANTGELFF. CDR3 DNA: TGTGCCATCAGAAGGGAAGCCAACACCGGGGAGCTGTTTTTT.

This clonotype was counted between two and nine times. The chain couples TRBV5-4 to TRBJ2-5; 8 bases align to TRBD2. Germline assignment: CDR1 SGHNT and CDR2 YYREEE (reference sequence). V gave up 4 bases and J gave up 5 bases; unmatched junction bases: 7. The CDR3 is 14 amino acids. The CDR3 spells CASSPERGRETQYF. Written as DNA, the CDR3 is TGTGCCAGCAGCCCCGAGCGGGGGCGGGAGACCCAGTACTTC.

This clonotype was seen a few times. This CDR3 is CASSYPMGTLNGAFF. In nucleotides, the CDR3 is TGTGCCAGCAGTTACCCCATGGGAACGCTCAATGGGGCTTTCTTT. V gene TRBV6-2 or TRBV6-3 combines with J gene TRBJ1-1; unclear D gene. The germline V gene has CDR1 MNHEY and CDR2 SVGEGT. V was pared by 2 bases and J by 11 bases, with 21 bases between. The CDR3 consists of 15 residues.

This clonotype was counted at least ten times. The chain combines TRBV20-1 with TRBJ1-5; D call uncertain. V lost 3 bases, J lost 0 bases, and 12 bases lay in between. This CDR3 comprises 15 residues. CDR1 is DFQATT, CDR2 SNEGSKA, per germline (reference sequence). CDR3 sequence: CSASVNHVSNQPQHF. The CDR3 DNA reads TGCAGTGCTAGCGTCAACCACGTTAGCAATCAGCCCCAGCATTTT.

The CDR3 loop reads CASSSGIRGGYTF. DNA of the CDR3: TGTGCCAGCAGTTCGGGCATCAGGGGTGGCTACACCTTC. This chain links TRBV12-3 or TRBV12-4 with TRBJ1-2; a possible D gene is TRBD1 (6 bases). CDR3 size: 13 residues. Trimming pared 4 bases from V and 7 bases from J, leaving 13 bases between.

CDR3: CASSGKSWSSYEQYF. CDR3 DNA sequence: TGTGCCAGCAGTGGTAAGAGCTGGAGCTCCTACGAGCAGTACTTC. The chain joins TRBV6-1 to TRBJ2-7; D ambiguous. Germline values: CDR1 MNHNS, CDR2 SASEGT. The ends were cut back, 4 bases at V and 0 bases at J, with 13 bases in the middle. The CDR3 has 15 amino acids.

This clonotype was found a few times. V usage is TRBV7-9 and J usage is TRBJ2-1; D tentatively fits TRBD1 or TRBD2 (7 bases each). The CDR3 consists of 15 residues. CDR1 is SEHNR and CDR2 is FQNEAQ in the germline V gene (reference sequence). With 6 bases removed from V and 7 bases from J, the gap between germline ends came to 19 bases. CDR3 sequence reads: CASRSFRGGNNEQFF. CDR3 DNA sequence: TGTGCCAGCAGGTCCTTCAGGGGGGGCAATAATGAGCAGTTCTTC. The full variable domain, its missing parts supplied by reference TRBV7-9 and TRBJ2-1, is DTGVSQNPRHKITKRGQNVTFRCDPISEHNRLYWYRQTLGQGPEFLTYFQNEAQLEKSRLLSDRFSAERPKGSFSTLEIQRTEQGDSAMYLCASRSFRGGNNEQFFGPGTRLTVL.